This TCR beta chain was documented in a study of blood T cell repertoires in COVID-19 (dated by TCRdb to about 2020). Some background on the complete study: The collaborator samples originated in the United States, Italy and Spain and spanned the acute and convalescent phases of COVID-19. The repertoires were made available in a free public database intended to serve as a resource for research on the immune response to SARS-CoV-2. The dataset comprised deeply sampled blood TCRbeta repertoires from subjects exposed to, actively infected with, or recovered from COVID-19. The material from the prospective study consisted of cDNA or gDNA derived from T cells, B-cell-depleted T cells, or PBMCs. Samples were obtained from the ongoing ImmuneRACE study (first 160 participants) and from 1,000 to 1,500 subjects provided by 6 global collaborators. A de-identified subject ID, COVID-19 status, age in years and sex were almost always included in the sample metadata. Where available, HLA class I and class II types were taken from metadata supplied by the sample provider and were not determined by assay-based typing. What the authors observed across the whole study: Clinical and demographic metadata were provided uncurated, with the amount varying by source and participant.

TCRbeta CDR3 regions were amplified from genomic DNA by means of the immunoSEQ Assay, a bias-controlled multiplex PCR. Regarding the original processing steps: Nucleated cell counts per sample were estimated from amplification of reference gene primers within the assay. To quantify the absolute abundance of each unique TCRbeta CDR3 rearrangement, sequence reads were collapsed and filtered. For each sample, productive Simpson clonality was calculated as the square root of Simpson's diversity index over productive rearrangements. TCRdb holds this immuneACCESS table with in-frame rearrangements only. Some clones are missing; in checked studies, unresolved V genes explain under half, and the rest has no known cause. The V and J calls and clone size were taken over from that table, and D and trimming were inferred from the DNA. Here the sample has 80,000 to 100,000 clones; around 90% occur a single time. The ten top clones hold roughly 2% of the sample.

Via the germline V gene (reference sequence), CDR1 is LNHDA and CDR2 SQIVND. The CDR3 starts with the cysteine, ends with the phenylalanine, and has 15 residues. Of the read, only the CDR3 DNA is kept; its 45 bases are in frame from base 1. The V end gives up 3 bases and the J end 1 base, leaving 3 bases in the junction not matched to a gene. Note on this clone: There is no known antigen for this receptor. There are no base qualities to consult, and no much larger clone falls within one base.

Each collaborating institution followed its own protocols to collect whole blood in K2EDTA tubes. For TCRbeta analysis, collaborators shipped samples as frozen whole blood, isolated PBMCs, or DNA extracted from either of those sample types. The chain joins TRBV19 to TRBJ2-7, with 10 middle bases fitting TRBD2. The sample comprised peripheral blood. This TCR was sampled from a human donor with active COVID-19. The donor label of this sample is uncertain. Here the CDR3 is given as CASSIVAGGSYEQYF. The DNA reads TGTGCCAGTAGTATCGTAGCGGGGGGTTCCTACGAGCAGTACTTC.